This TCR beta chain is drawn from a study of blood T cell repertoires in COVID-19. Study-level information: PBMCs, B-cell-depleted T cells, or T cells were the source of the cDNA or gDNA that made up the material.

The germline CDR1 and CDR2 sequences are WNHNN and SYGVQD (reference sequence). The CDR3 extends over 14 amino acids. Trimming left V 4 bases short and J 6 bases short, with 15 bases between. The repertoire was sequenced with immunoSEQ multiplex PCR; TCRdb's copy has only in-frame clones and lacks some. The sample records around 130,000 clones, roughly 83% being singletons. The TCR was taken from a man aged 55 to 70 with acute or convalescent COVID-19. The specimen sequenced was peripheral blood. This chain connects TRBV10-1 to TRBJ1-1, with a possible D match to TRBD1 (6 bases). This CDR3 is CASSGTTGLAEAFF. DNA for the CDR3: TGCGCCAGCAGTGGAACAACAGGGTTGGCTGAAGCTTTCTTT.